This T cell receptor beta chain appears in the sequencing data of a study of blood T cell repertoires in COVID-19. Assay: immunoSEQ multiplex PCR; the TCRdb copy retains only in-frame clones and omits some. The sample gives 130,000 to 150,000 clones, under 90% of which show up once; 35% to 40% is in the top ten. Germline loops: CDR1 SGHRS, CDR2 YFSETQ. Trimming at V came to 7 bases and at J to 5 bases, leaving 11 bases not matched to a gene. The CDR3 is 16 residues long. The chain employs TRBV5-1 and TRBJ1-6, with TRBD1 identical over 8 bases. Sequences were obtained from peripheral blood. The sequence was collected from a human donor in a cohort sampled during active COVID-19. The DNA for the CDR3 is TGCGCCAGCCATGCGCGTCCACAGGGGGATAATTCACCCCTCCACTTT. It translates to CASHARPQGDNSPLHF.